These T cell receptor beta chains were read from a single sample in a study of T-cell memory formation after mild COVID-19. TCRdb fed the 5' RACE reads into MiXCR, producing one record per CDR3 protein. Seen here are under 250,000 distinct CDR3 sequences, 15% observed once, and the top ten hold approximately 2.1%. Sample: PBMCs or a T cell subset sorted from them (not recorded which). All receptors come from an adult woman who had mild COVID-19 (a few samples of this study predate the infection). Cell type and time point are not known. The CDR3 runs from the conserved cysteine through the conserved F or W. The order of the fields is D gene, clone size, V gene, J gene, CDR3 length, CDR3 protein, CDR3 DNA. The D gene is left open where the match is weak. The size entry is marked missing in some rows and otherwise reads once, few, many or a size class.

NA	few	TRBV7-2	TRBJ1-2	13	CASSSQGISGYTF	TGTGCCAGCAGCTCTCAGGGGATCAGTGGCTACACCTTC
NA	NA	TRBV2	TRBJ2-7	11	CASRGFYEQYF	TGTGCCAGCAGGGGATTTTACGAGCAGTACTTC
TRBD2	many	TRBV5-1	TRBJ2-3	17	CASSLAPGGGTADTQYF	TGCGCCAGCAGCTTGGCCCCAGGCGGGGGGACCGCAGATACGCAGTATTTT
TRBD1	NA	TRBV5-4	TRBJ2-7	15	CASSPPGQGSYEQYF	TGTGCCAGCAGCCCTCCGGGACAGGGGTCCTACGAGCAGTACTTC
TRBD1	few	TRBV9	TRBJ2-2	14	CASSAGQITGELFF	TGTGCCAGCAGCGCGGGACAGATCACCGGGGAGCTGTTTTTT
TRBD2	few	TRBV7-2	TRBJ2-7	19	CASSLQTWTSGLLSYEQYF	TGTGCCAGCAGCCTCCAAACATGGACTAGCGGGTTACTCTCCTACGAGCAGTACTTC
TRBD2	many	TRBV12-3/TRBV12-4	TRBJ2-3	17	CASRTGTSGTWADTQYF	TGTGCCAGCAGAACCGGGACTAGCGGGACGTGGGCAGATACGCAGTATTTT
NA	NA	TRBV5-1	TRBJ2-5	13	CASSPRREETQYF	TGCGCCAGCAGCCCCCGCAGGGAAGAGACCCAGTACTTC
TRBD1	few	TRBV20-1	TRBJ1-1	11	CSASTGQGAFF	TGCAGTGCTAGCACCGGACAGGGAGCTTTCTTT
NA	NA	TRBV2	TRBJ1-2	15	CASQGQGLNNYGYTF	TGTGCCAGCCAGGGCCAGGGATTAAATAACTATGGCTACACCTTC
NA	NA	TRBV20-1	TRBJ1-1	14	CSASRGHANTEAFF	TGCAGTGCTAGTAGAGGACACGCGAACACTGAAGCTTTCTTT
NA	few	TRBV12-3/TRBV12-4	TRBJ2-1	13	CASRDDAYNEQFF	TGTGCCAGCCGGGACGACGCTTACAATGAGCAGTTCTTC
NA	NA	TRBV6-5	TRBJ1-1	14	CASSYSTAAPRAFF	TGTGCCAGCAGTTACTCGACGGCAGCGCCTAGGGCTTTCTTT
NA	many	TRBV12-3/TRBV12-4	TRBJ2-7	11	CASSQIYEQYF	TGTGCCAGCAGTCAAATCTACGAGCAGTACTTC
NA	few	TRBV5-1	TRBJ1-4	16	CASSLASGARIEKLFF	TGCGCCAGCAGCTTGGCCTCGGGGGCGCGGATTGAAAAACTGTTTTTT
NA	NA	TRBV7-6	TRBJ1-5	13	CASSLNLRQPQHF	TGTGCCAGCAGCTTAAACCTTCGTCAGCCCCAGCATTTT
NA	NA	TRBV5-8	TRBJ2-7	14	CASRSLTVSYEQYF	TGTGCCAGCAGATCACTGACAGTCTCCTACGAGCAGTACTTC
NA	few	TRBV5-1	TRBJ1-1	13	CASSIFDLTEAFF	TGCGCCAGCAGCATTTTCGACCTCACTGAAGCTTTCTTT
TRBD2	NA	TRBV5-1	TRBJ2-7	15	CASSLAAGGEYEQYF	TGCGCCAGCAGCTTGGCCGCGGGAGGGGAATACGAGCAGTACTTC
NA	few	TRBV29-1	TRBJ2-1	11	CSVAGLHEQFF	TGCAGCGTTGCGGGGCTCCATGAGCAGTTCTTC
NA	few	TRBV15	TRBJ1-5	13	CATSGNGIQPQHF	TGTGCCACCAGCGGTAACGGAATTCAGCCCCAGCATTTT
NA	many	TRBV4-1	TRBJ2-2	15	CASSLRSTDTGELFF	TGCGCCAGCAGCCTACGCTCGACGGACACCGGGGAGCTGTTTTTT
NA	NA	TRBV24-1	TRBJ2-1	16	CATSDSDTIAYNEQFF	TGTGCCACCAGTGACTCGGACACGATCGCCTACAATGAGCAGTTCTTC
NA	NA	TRBV25-1	TRBJ1-1	14	CASNRREGRAEAFF	TGTGCCAGCAACCGGAGAGAGGGAAGAGCTGAAGCTTTCTTT
TRBD1	few	TRBV7-6	TRBJ2-7	15	CASSLGGQGAGEQYF	TGTGCCAGCAGCTTAGGGGGACAGGGGGCCGGTGAGCAGTACTTC
TRBD2	few	TRBV7-9	TRBJ2-3	16	CAGSSGGAPSTDTQYF	TGTGCCGGATCTAGCGGGGGGGCCCCCAGCACAGATACGCAGTATTTT
NA	many	TRBV12-3/TRBV12-4	TRBJ1-4	13	CASSPRQSEKLFF	TGTGCCAGCAGCCCACGACAGTCCGAAAAACTGTTTTTT
TRBD1	NA	TRBV7-3	TRBJ2-1	16	CASSLTPGQGWDEQFF	TGTGCCAGCAGCTTGACCCCGGGACAGGGATGGGATGAGCAGTTCTTC
NA	few	TRBV5-1	TRBJ2-1	13	CASSPLNEGEQFF	TGCGCCAGCAGCCCGTTAAACGAGGGTGAGCAGTTCTTC
TRBD2	many	TRBV12-3/TRBV12-4	TRBJ2-1	15	CASSQTSGGYNEQFF	TGTGCCAGCAGCCAAACTAGCGGGGGGTACAATGAGCAGTTCTTC
TRBD1	many	TRBV9	TRBJ2-5	13	CASSRGRGETQYF	TGTGCCAGCAGCAGGGGGCGAGGGGAGACCCAGTACTTC
NA	NA	TRBV3-1	TRBJ1-5	14	CASSQAGNNQPQHF	TGTGCCAGCAGCCAAGCCGGGAACAATCAGCCCCAGCATTTT
NA	NA	TRBV20-1	TRBJ1-2	15	CSASPGTLRGYGYTF	TGCAGTGCTTCCCCCGGGACCCTCAGGGGCTATGGCTACACCTTC
NA	NA	TRBV7-2	TRBJ2-7	14	CASSLDRTAYEQYF	TGTGCCAGCAGCTTAGATCGGACGGCCTACGAGCAGTACTTC
NA	once	TRBV6-2/TRBV6-3	TRBJ2-1	17	CASSYPDSFWVINEQFF	TGTGCCAGCAGTTACCCAGACAGTTTTTGGGTAATCAATGAGCAGTTCTTC
NA	many	TRBV5-4	TRBJ2-3	16	CASSSLGGGTPDTQYF	TGTGCCAGCAGCTCGCTAGGAGGGGGCACGCCAGATACGCAGTATTTT
NA	NA	TRBV20-1	TRBJ2-5	13	CSAREKSMETQYF	TGCAGTGCTAGAGAAAAGAGCATGGAGACCCAGTACTTC
NA	few	TRBV18	TRBJ1-2	16	CASSPSKAGPLYGYTF	TGTGCCAGCTCACCATCGAAAGCCGGGCCTCTATATGGCTACACCTTC
TRBD1	few	TRBV5-1	TRBJ2-5	16	CASSKGDRGTQETQYF	TGCGCCAGCAGCAAAGGGGACAGGGGAACCCAAGAGACCCAGTACTTC
NA	NA	TRBV24-1	TRBJ1-5	16	CATSDPQEGGNQPQHF	TGTGCCACCAGTGATCCACAGGAGGGGGGCAATCAGCCCCAGCATTTT
NA	few	TRBV7-2	TRBJ1-2	13	CASSLDRLGGYTF	TGTGCCAGCAGCTTAGACAGGCTCGGGGGCTACACCTTC
TRBD1	NA	TRBV18	TRBJ2-5	14	CASSPDRAEETQYF	TGTGCCAGCTCACCGGACAGGGCAGAAGAGACCCAGTACTTC
NA	few	TRBV7-2	TRBJ1-5	17	CASSSPRGLLSNQPQHF	TGTGCCAGCAGCTCGCCCCGGGGCCTACTTAGCAATCAGCCCCAGCATTTT
NA	few	TRBV20-1	TRBJ1-1	12	CSAALIGTEAFF	TGCAGTGCTGCCCTCATAGGTACTGAAGCTTTCTTT
NA	many	TRBV5-1	TRBJ1-6	15	CASSLGSRDNSPLHF	TGCGCCAGCAGCTTGGGGAGCCGGGATAATTCACCCCTCCACTTT
NA	many	TRBV12-3/TRBV12-4	TRBJ2-6	13	CASRVVGANVLTF	TGTGCCAGCAGGGTGGTCGGGGCCAACGTCCTGACTTTC
NA	few	TRBV7-9	TRBJ1-2	13	CASSLDTGYGYTF	TGTGCCAGCAGCTTAGATACGGGATACGGCTACACCTTC
TRBD1	many	TRBV14	TRBJ1-3	15	CASSPIGTGGNTIYF	TGTGCCAGCAGCCCTATTGGGACAGGAGGAAACACCATATATTTT
NA	few	TRBV6-5	TRBJ1-1	15	CASSYSRTNAGEAFF	TGTGCCAGCAGTTACTCTAGGACAAACGCCGGTGAAGCTTTCTTT
TRBD1	NA	TRBV7-9	TRBJ2-3	16	CASSPSPGQGGDTQYF	TGTGCCAGCAGCCCAAGTCCGGGACAGGGAGGAGATACGCAGTATTTT
TRBD2	NA	TRBV11-1	TRBJ2-3	16	CASSFLKGGGTDTQYF	TGTGCCAGCAGCTTCCTGAAGGGAGGGGGCACAGATACGCAGTATTTT
NA	NA	TRBV11-2	TRBJ2-7	18	CASSLVRGGQGRLYEQYF	TGTGCCAGCAGCTTAGTTAGGGGGGGGCAGGGGAGATTATACGAGCAGTACTTC
TRBD1	few	TRBV18	TRBJ1-2	15	CASSPGQGGSYGYTF	TGTGCCAGCTCCCCCGGACAGGGGGGGAGCTATGGCTACACCTTC
NA	NA	TRBV12-3/TRBV12-4	TRBJ2-3	13	CASSLSWADTQYF	TGTGCCAGCAGTTTAAGCTGGGCAGATACGCAGTATTTT
TRBD1	few	TRBV5-6	TRBJ2-5	15	CASSSGQARQETQYF	TGTGCCAGCAGCTCTGGACAGGCCCGCCAAGAGACCCAGTACTTC
NA	NA	TRBV4-1	TRBJ1-2	17	CASSSRGRGEGFYGYTF	TGCGCCAGCAGCTCGAGGGGTCGTGGTGAAGGGTTCTATGGCTACACCTTC
NA	NA	TRBV6-2/TRBV6-3	TRBJ2-6	16	CASSFRGAAGANVLTF	TGTGCCAGCAGTTTCAGGGGCGCTGCCGGGGCCAACGTCCTGACTTTC